This T cell receptor (beta chain) derives from a study of blood T cell repertoires in COVID-19. Those enrolled, adults aged about 18 to 95 years, came from some 25 US areas. Methods used by the authors: Nucleated cell counts were estimated from reference gene primer amplification. Measured with immunoSEQ multiplex PCR; TCRdb has only the in-frame clones, and not every one. V, J and clone size are those of that table, while D and trimming were read from the DNA. The sample records under 200,000 clones, around 83% being singletons. The germline V gene has CDR1 MNHEY and CDR2 SVGAGI. V lost 7 bases and J lost 7; bases outside the gene matches: 6. This CDR3 region has 13 residues. This clone was counted once.

The J gene is TRBJ1-4, the V gene TRBV6-5; 7 positions agree with TRBD1. What was sequenced was PBMCs or T cells enriched from blood (not recorded which). The source is a woman between 40 and 55 years old in a cohort exposed to, infected with or recovered from COVID-19 (not recorded which). The CDR3 region is CASMTYRGEKLFF. In DNA form, the CDR3 reads TGTGCCAGCATGACCTACAGGGGTGAAAAACTGTTTTTT.